This T cell receptor (beta chain) is from a study of blood T cell repertoires in COVID-19. The overall study: Acute-phase and convalescent COVID-19 samples originated in the United States, Italy and Spain. Sources were T cells, B-cell-depleted T cells, or PBMCs; the material itself was cDNA or gDNA.

Per the original data handling: Researchers report that nucleated cell counts were estimated from reference gene primer amplification. Clones were sequenced by immunoSEQ multiplex PCR, and TCRdb holds only the in-frame ones, with some missing. V and J calls plus clone size are reproduced from that table; the DNA served to infer D and trimming. Among just over 650,000 clones, 85% to 90% were seen once, and the ten largest hold about 0.24%. The sequencing sample was made of peripheral blood. The receptor was derived from a young woman with acute or convalescent COVID-19.

CDR3 DNA: TGCAGCGCTAAACAGGACCTACATGAGTGGGACACTGAAGCTTTCTTT. Encoded protein: CSAKQDLHEWDTEAFF. This rearrangement joins TRBV29-1 to TRBJ1-1; possible D gene TRBD1, 5 bases. Germline CDR1 reads SQVTM; CDR2 reads ANQGSEA. This CDR3 comprises 16 residues. V gave up 7 bases and J gave up 3 bases, with 24 bases separating them. Together with reference TRBV29-1 and TRBJ1-1, the CDR3 gives the full variable domain: SAVISQKPSRDICQRGTSLTIQCQVDSQVTMMFWYRQQPGQSLTLIATANQGSEATYESGFVIDKFPISRPNLTFSTLTVSNMSPEDSSIYLCSAKQDLHEWDTEAFFGQGTRLTVV.